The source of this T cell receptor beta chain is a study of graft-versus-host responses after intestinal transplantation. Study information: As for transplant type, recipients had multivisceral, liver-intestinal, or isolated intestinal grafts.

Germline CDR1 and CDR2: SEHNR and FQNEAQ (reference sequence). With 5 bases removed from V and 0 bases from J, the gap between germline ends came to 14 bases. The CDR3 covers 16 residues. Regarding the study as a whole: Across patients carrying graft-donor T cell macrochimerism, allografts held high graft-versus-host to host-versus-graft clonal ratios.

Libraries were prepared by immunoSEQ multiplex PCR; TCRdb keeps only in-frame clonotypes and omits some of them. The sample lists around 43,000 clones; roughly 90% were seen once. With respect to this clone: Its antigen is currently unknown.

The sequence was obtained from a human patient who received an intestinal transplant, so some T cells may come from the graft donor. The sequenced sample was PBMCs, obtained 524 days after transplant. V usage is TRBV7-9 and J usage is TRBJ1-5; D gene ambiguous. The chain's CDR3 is CASSISPGPSNQPQHF. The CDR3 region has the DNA TGTGCCAGCAGCATTTCCCCGGGTCCTAGCAATCAGCCCCAGCATTTT.